A single T cell receptor beta chain is shown here with its context. Its antigen is unknown. The length of the CDR3 is 15 residues. The germline V gene has CDR1 MNHEY and CDR2 SMNVEV (reference sequence). Trimming took off 6 bases at V and 2 bases at J, with 11 bases between the two ends. The data derive from a study of OX40 agonist ivuxolimab in advanced cancers. Study at large: Prior therapy, whether anti-PD-1, anti-PD-L1 or anti-CTLA-4, was allowed, and under 50% had some. Two patients with cutaneous melanoma and one with hepatocellular carcinoma, three in total, showed partial responses.

Study-wide results and caveats: Relative to CD4+, CD8+ T cells held more expanded clones on average. Antigen targets of the expanded peripheral T cells went undetermined.

The table came from immunoSEQ multiplex PCR; TCRdb's copy has only in-frame clones and leaves some out. Of nearly 25,000 clones in the sample, roughly 91% were seen once. The specimen was CD4+ or CD8+ T cells sorted from blood, collected in a trial of the OX40 agonist ivuxolimab. The chain couples TRBV27 to TRBJ2-6; D might be TRBD1 or TRBD2, each matching 6 bases. The clonotype originates from an adult with an advanced solid tumor such as melanoma, head and neck, liver or kidney cancer. The CDR3 spells CASRKGGTGANVLTF. DNA of the CDR3: TGTGCCAGCAGGAAAGGGGGGACTGGGGCCAACGTCCTGACTTTC.